The T cell receptor (beta chain) under discussion was sequenced for a study of cytomegalovirus exposure and HLA in healthy donors. Looking at the study overall: Genetic ancestry analysis placed under 90% of the approximately 400 donors that were genotyped in the Caucasian-associated cluster. Study observations and caveats: For most TCR sequences rarity was the rule, although some public TCRs occurred in many donors.

The CDR3 has 14 amino acids. Germline V gives CDR1 SGHRS, CDR2 YFSETQ. V was trimmed by 3 bases and J by 6 bases, leaving 13 bases between them. Primers: 60 Vbeta forward and 13 Jbeta reverse. Repertoires were generated with immunoSEQ multiplex PCR, while TCRdb's copy carries only in-frame clones and drops some. The table gives more than 45,000 clones; the top ten clones make up roughly an eighth of it. Comment on this clone: Its target is unknown.

The receptor was isolated from a woman aged 25 to 39 in good health and CMV-seropositive. The sequencing input was PBMCs. The chain uses TRBV5-1 and TRBJ2-1, with a weak D call TRBD1 (8 bases). CDR3 loop: CASSWGGQVNEQFF. In nucleotides, the CDR3 is TGCGCCAGCAGCTGGGGGGGACAGGTCAATGAGCAGTTCTTC.